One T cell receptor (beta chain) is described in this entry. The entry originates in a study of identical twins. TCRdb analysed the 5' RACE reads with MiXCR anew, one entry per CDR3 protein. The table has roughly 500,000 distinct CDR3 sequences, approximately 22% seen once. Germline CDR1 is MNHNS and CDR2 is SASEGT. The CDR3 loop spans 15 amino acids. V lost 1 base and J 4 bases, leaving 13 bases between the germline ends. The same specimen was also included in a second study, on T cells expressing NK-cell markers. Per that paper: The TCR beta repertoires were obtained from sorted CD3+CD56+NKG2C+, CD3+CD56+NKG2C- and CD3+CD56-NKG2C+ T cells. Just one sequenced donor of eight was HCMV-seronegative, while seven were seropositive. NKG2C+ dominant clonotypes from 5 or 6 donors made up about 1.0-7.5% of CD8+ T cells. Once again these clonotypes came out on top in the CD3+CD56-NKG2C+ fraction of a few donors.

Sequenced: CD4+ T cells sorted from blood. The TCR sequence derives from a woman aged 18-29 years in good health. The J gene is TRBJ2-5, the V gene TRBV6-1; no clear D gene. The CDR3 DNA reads TGTGCCAGCAGTGAAGAAGGCCTCCCGGCAGAGACCCAGTACTTC. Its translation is CASSEEGLPAETQYF.